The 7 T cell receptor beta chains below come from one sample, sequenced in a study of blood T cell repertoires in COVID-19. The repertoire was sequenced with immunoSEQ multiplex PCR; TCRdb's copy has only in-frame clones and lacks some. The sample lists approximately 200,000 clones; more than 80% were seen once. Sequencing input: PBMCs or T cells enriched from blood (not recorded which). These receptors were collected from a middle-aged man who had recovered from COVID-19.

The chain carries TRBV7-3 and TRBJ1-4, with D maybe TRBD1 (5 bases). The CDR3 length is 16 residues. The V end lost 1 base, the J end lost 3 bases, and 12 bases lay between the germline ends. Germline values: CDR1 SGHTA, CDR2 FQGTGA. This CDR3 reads CASSLMGPGANEKLFF. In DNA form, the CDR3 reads TGTGCCAGCAGCTTAATGGGGCCGGGGGCTAATGAAAAACTGTTTTTT.

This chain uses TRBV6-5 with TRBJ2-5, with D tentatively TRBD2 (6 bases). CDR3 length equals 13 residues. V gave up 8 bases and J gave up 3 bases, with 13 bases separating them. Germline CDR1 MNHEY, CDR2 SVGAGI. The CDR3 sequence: CASGRREKETQYF. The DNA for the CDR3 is TGTGCCAGCGGGAGGAGGGAAAAAGAGACCCAGTACTTC.

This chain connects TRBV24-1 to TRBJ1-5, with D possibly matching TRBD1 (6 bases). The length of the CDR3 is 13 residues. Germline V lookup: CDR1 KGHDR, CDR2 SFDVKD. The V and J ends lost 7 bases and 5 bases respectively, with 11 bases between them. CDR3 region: CATSGRGYQPQHF. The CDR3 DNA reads TGTGCCACCAGCGGGAGGGGGTATCAGCCCCAGCATTTT.

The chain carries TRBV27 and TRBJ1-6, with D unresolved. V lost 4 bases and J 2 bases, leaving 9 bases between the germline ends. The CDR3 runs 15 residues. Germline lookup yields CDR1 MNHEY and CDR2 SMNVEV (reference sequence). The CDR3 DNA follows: TGTGCCAGCAGTTCCGGAGGAGCCTATAATTCACCCCTCCACTTT. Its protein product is CASSSGGAYNSPLHF.

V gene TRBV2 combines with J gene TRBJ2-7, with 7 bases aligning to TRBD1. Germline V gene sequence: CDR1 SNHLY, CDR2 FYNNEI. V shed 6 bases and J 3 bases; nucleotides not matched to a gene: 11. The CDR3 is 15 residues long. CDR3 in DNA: TGTGCCAGCAGGGGGGACAGTTGGTCTATCTACGAGCAGTACTTC. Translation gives CASRGDSWSIYEQYF.

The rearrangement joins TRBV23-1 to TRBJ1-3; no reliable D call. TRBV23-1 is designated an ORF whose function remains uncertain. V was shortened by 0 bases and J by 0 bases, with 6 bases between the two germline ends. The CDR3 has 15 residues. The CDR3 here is CASSQSFLSGNTIYF. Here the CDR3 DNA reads TGCGCCAGCAGTCAATCCTTTCTCTCTGGAAACACCATATATTTT.

The CDR3 DNA reads as TGTGCCAGCAGCTTACGACAGGGGGGCGCGGACGAGCAGTACTTC. It specifies CASSLRQGGADEQYF. The rearrangement links TRBV7-2 to TRBJ2-7, with 9 nucleotides matching TRBD1. The CDR3 sequence is 15 residues long. Trimming at V came to 2 bases and at J to 5 bases, leaving 7 bases not matched to a gene. The germline CDR1 and CDR2 sequences are SGHTA and FQGNSA.